The following is a T cell receptor beta chain sequence with its context. What it binds is unknown. The CDR3 sequence is 12 residues long. V was cut by 7 bases and J by 2 bases, with 8 bases left in between. The germline CDR1 and CDR2 sequences are MNHNY and SVGAGI (reference sequence). The sample comes from a study of cytomegalovirus exposure and HLA in healthy donors. Study summary: Across a few hundred genotyped donors, over 70% landed in the Caucasian-associated ancestry cluster.

13 Jbeta primers and 60 Vbeta primers were used for the PCR. Using immunoSEQ multiplex PCR, the repertoire was profiled, and TCRdb retains in-frame clones only, with some absent. The repertoire holds roughly 150,000 clones, with roughly 68% as singletons. Points from the study as a whole: Specific recognition of CMV antigens was confirmed in vitro for a few chains (all CMV-associated). Most TCR sequences were seen very rarely across donors, but some public TCRs occurred in many. In terms of immune exposure information, only CMV serostatus was available.

The source of this sequence is a man aged 30 to 39 in good health and CMV-seropositive. Sequences were obtained from PBMCs. The chain carries TRBV6-6 and TRBJ1-1, with D possibly being TRBD1 (5 bases). This CDR3 is CASITGNTEAFF. The CDR3 DNA reads as TGTGCCAGCATTACAGGAAACACTGAAGCTTTCTTT.